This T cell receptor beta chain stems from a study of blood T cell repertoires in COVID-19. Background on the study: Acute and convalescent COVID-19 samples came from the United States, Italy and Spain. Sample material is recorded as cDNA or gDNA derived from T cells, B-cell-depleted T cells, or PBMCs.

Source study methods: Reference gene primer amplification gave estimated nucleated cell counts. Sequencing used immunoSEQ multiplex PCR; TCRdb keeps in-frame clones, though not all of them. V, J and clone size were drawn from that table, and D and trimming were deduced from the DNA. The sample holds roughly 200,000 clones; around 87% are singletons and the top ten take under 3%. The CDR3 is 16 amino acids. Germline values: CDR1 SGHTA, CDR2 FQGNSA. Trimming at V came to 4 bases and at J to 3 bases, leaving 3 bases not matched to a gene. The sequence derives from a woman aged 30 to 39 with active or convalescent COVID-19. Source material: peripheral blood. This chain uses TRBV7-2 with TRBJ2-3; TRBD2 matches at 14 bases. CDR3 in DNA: TGTGCCAGCAGCTCGACTAGCGGGAGGGGAACAGATACGCAGTATTTT. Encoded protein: CASSSTSGRGTDTQYF.